The next 27 T cell receptor beta chains were all read from a single sample in a study of blood T cell repertoires in COVID-19. Assay: immunoSEQ multiplex PCR; the TCRdb copy retains only in-frame clones and omits some. The data hold about 24,000 clones, with roughly 74% observed a single time. Sequenced material: peripheral blood. The source is a man aged 50 or older with COVID-19, enrolled during active disease.

This clone was seen just once. This chain links TRBV5-5 with TRBJ2-7; the match to TRBD1 covers 8 bases. The V gene's germline CDR1 is SGHKS and CDR2 YYEKEE (reference sequence). This CDR3 is 16 amino acids long. After removal of 2 bases from V and 0 bases from J, the junction contained 7 bases not matched to a gene. This CDR3 reads CASSFLRTGISYEQYF. The CDR3 coding sequence is TGTGCCAGCAGCTTTCTACGGACAGGGATCTCCTACGAGCAGTACTTC.

The chain joins TRBV20-1 to TRBJ2-7; D is ambiguous. Germline V gene data show CDR1 as DFQATT and CDR2 as SNEGSKA (reference sequence). This CDR3 spans 11 amino acids. Trimming left V 0 bases short and J 3 bases short, with 3 bases between. This CDR3 reads CSARDSYEQYF. CDR3 nucleotide sequence: TGCAGTGCTAGAGACAGCTACGAGCAGTACTTC.

The V call is TRBV5-1, the J call TRBJ2-1; D is unclear. Trimming stripped 1 base from V and 6 bases from J, with 8 bases between. This CDR3 contains 13 residues. Germline assignment: CDR1 SGHRS and CDR2 YFSETQ. Written as DNA, the CDR3 is TGCGCCAGCAGCTTGTCAGTCTCCAATGAGCAGTTCTTC. This encodes CASSLSVSNEQFF.

The CDR3 DNA reads as TGCGCCAGCAGTCTGTCTAGCGGGAGAAATGAGCAGTTCTTC. Its protein product is CASSLSSGRNEQFF. The V gene is TRBV10-1, the J gene TRBJ2-1; 10 bases match TRBD2. With V trimmed by 5 bases and J by 7 bases, 5 bases remained unmatched. The germline V gene encodes CDR1 WNHNN and CDR2 SYGVQD (reference sequence). This CDR3 is built from 14 residues.

V and J are TRBV29-1 and TRBJ2-7; D is possibly TRBD2 (5 bases). Germline CDR1 and CDR2: SQVTM and ANQGSEA. Trimming stripped 4 bases from V and 0 bases from J, with 7 bases between. This CDR3 contains 12 residues. The CDR3 loop reads CSVGRGSYEQYF. As DNA, the CDR3 is TGCAGCGTTGGACGGGGCTCCTACGAGCAGTACTTC.

This clone has just a few counts. V is TRBV5-1 and J is TRBJ2-7, with D possibly being TRBD1 (5 bases). CDR1 and CDR2 (germline): SGHRS, YFSETQ. The CDR3 has 12 amino acids. Trimming stripped 2 bases from V and 8 bases from J, with 11 bases between. Written as DNA, the CDR3 is TGCGCCAGCAGCTTTGAAAGGGGTCAGCAGTACTTC. It translates to CASSFERGQQYF.

This clone counts as medium-sized (0.01 to 0.1%). This rearrangement joins TRBV30 to TRBJ2-1; perhaps TRBD1 as D (5 bases). The germline V gene has CDR1 GTSNPN and CDR2 SVGIG (reference sequence). The germline V and J ends were trimmed by 2 bases and 5 bases, with 16 bases remaining between them. The CDR3 is 15 residues long. CDR3 sequence reads: CAWSLTVSLNNEQFF. CDR3 in DNA: TGTGCCTGGAGTTTGACAGTAAGCCTAAACAATGAGCAGTTCTTC.

This clone occurred a few times. The chain employs TRBV5-1 and TRBJ1-4; TRBD1 is a possible D gene (6 bases). The CDR3 sequence is 14 residues long. V was cut by 4 bases and J by 2 bases, with 9 bases left in between. Germline V gene lookup returns CDR1 SGHRS and CDR2 YFSETQ. The CDR3 DNA is TGCGCCAGCAGCATGGACAGTACTAATGAAAAACTGTTTTTT. Its translation: CASSMDSTNEKLFF. The full variable domain, rest sourced from reference TRBV5-1 and TRBJ1-4, is KAGVTQTPRYLIKTRGQQVTLSCSPISGHRSVSWYQQTPGQGLQFLFEYFSETQRNKGNFPGRFSGRQFSNSRSEMNVSTLELGDSALYLCASSMDSTNEKLFFGSGTQLSVL.

This sequence joins TRBV11-2 and TRBJ2-2; 9 nucleotides align to TRBD2. The germline V gene has CDR1 SGHAT and CDR2 FQNNGV. The CDR3 is made up of 15 amino acids. CDR3 nucleotide sequence: TGTGTATCGGCGGAAGGCGGGAGGGACACCGGGGAGCTGTTTTTT. It is translated as CVSAEGGRDTGELFF.

The J gene is TRBJ1-1, the V gene TRBV30; D is unclear. Germline V gene lookup returns CDR1 GTSNPN and CDR2 SVGIG (reference sequence). With 2 bases removed from V and 4 bases from J, the gap between germline ends came to 11 bases. CDR3 length equals 13 residues. The CDR3 sequence is CAWSPLRGTEAFF. CDR3 in DNA: TGTGCCTGGAGTCCCCTGCGTGGCACTGAAGCTTTCTTT.

The chain has TRBV10-3 and TRBJ1-1; 7 bases are shared with TRBD1. V shed 2 bases, J shed 1 base, and the junction held 7 bases outside the gene matches. The length of the CDR3 is 16 residues. Germline V gene sequence: CDR1 ENHRY, CDR2 SYGVKD. This CDR3 reads CAISEPQTGRNTEAFF. Written as DNA, the CDR3 is TGTGCCATCAGTGAGCCACAGACAGGGCGGAACACTGAAGCTTTCTTT.

This chain uses TRBV6-5 with TRBJ2-7; possibly TRBD1 for D (7 bases). The germline V and J ends were trimmed by 4 bases and 6 bases, with 19 bases remaining between them. Per germline, CDR1 MNHEY and CDR2 SVGAGI. The length of the CDR3 is 15 residues. The CDR3 bases are TGTGCCAGCAGTTTAGGGGGCGCGGGGAGGACCGAGCAGTACTTC. Protein: CASSLGGAGRTEQYF.

The chain links TRBV4-2 to TRBJ2-7; D is perhaps TRBD1 (6 bases). The germline gives CDR1 LGHNA, CDR2 YNFKEQ. Trimming took 0 bases from V and 6 from J, leaving 15 bases between them. The CDR3 runs to 15 residues. For the CDR3, the DNA is TGTGCCAGCAGCCAAGATCCACTCCTCAGGGGCGAGCAGTACTTC. It codes for CASSQDPLLRGEQYF.

The V gene is TRBV5-1, the J gene TRBJ2-2; 9 nucleotides match TRBD1. The germline CDR1 and CDR2 sequences are SGHRS and YFSETQ. With V trimmed by 3 bases and J by 3 bases, 9 bases remained unmatched. This CDR3 has 17 amino acids. The CDR3 DNA sequence: TGCGCCAGCAGCTCACTGGACAGGGGCTTAGACACCGGGGAGCTGTTTTTT. It yields the protein CASSSLDRGLDTGELFF. The full variable domain, completed using reference TRBV5-1 and TRBJ2-2, is KAGVTQTPRYLIKTRGQQVTLSCSPISGHRSVSWYQQTPGQGLQFLFEYFSETQRNKGNFPGRFSGRQFSNSRSEMNVSTLELGDSALYLCASSSLDRGLDTGELFFGEGSRLTVL.

This clone was seen just once. The rearrangement links TRBV3-1 (or the pseudogene TRBV3-2) to TRBJ2-3, with 9 bases matching TRBD2. Germline CDR1 reads LGHDT; CDR2 reads YNNKEL (reference sequence). The length of the CDR3 is 15 residues. Trimming at V came to 3 bases and at J to 3 bases, leaving 4 bases not matched to a gene. The CDR3 DNA is TGTGCCAGCAGCCAGCGGGAGGGCCTGACAGATACGCAGTATTTT. As protein: CASSQREGLTDTQYF.

V usage is TRBV25-1 and J usage is TRBJ1-1, with TRBD1 matching 9 bases. Per germline, CDR1 MGHDK and CDR2 SYGVNS. Trimming took 5 bases from V and 10 from J; bases not matched to a gene: 14. This CDR3 has 15 amino acids. This CDR3 reads CASSPQGTGMTVAFF. For the CDR3, the DNA is TGTGCCAGCAGTCCCCAAGGGACAGGGATGACGGTAGCTTTCTTT.

V and J are TRBV19 and TRBJ2-2; maybe TRBD1 (6 bases). The CDR3 spans 16 residues. V was shortened by 7 bases and J by 2 bases, with 17 bases between the two germline ends. The germline gives CDR1 LNHDA, CDR2 SQIVND (reference sequence). The CDR3 DNA reads as TGTGCCAGTAAACAGGCCGGGACAATAAACACCGGGGAGCTGTTTTTT. Encoded protein: CASKQAGTINTGELFF.

This clone was detected a few times. V is TRBV6-5 and J is TRBJ2-7, with a weak D call TRBD1 (6 bases). The CDR3 spans 15 residues. Germline CDR1 and CDR2: MNHEY and SVGAGI. Trimming took 5 bases from V and 4 from J, leaving 18 bases between them. The CDR3 DNA follows: TGTGCCAGCAGTACCCAGGGGTTGGGGGTATACGAGCAGTACTTC. This sequence encodes CASSTQGLGVYEQYF.

The genes are TRBV28 and TRBJ1-1, with D unclear. Germline V lookup: CDR1 MDHEN, CDR2 SYDVKM. Trimming took off 8 bases at V and 3 bases at J, with 13 bases between the two ends. The CDR3 consists of 13 residues. The CDR3 coding sequence is TGTGCCAGCTGGAGGACTGCGGACACTGAAGCTTTCTTT. Translating gives CASWRTADTEAFF.

This clone appeared a single time. The gene calls are TRBV24-1 and TRBJ2-5, with 7 bases lining up with TRBD1. The CDR3 runs 17 residues. In germline, CDR1 is KGHDR, CDR2 SFDVKD. With 3 bases clipped from V and 1 base from J, the junction kept 10 bases outside the gene matches. CDR3 bases: TGTGCCACCAGTGATACAGGGGCGGGTTACCGCCAAGAGACCCAGTACTTC. Its protein is CATSDTGAGYRQETQYF.

Only a few counts were recorded for this clone. The V and J genes are TRBV13 and TRBJ1-4; a possible D gene is TRBD1 (5 bases). The V and J ends lost 8 bases and 5 bases respectively, with 15 bases between them. CDR3 length: 14 residues. Germline CDR1 is PRHDT and CDR2 is FYEKMQ (reference sequence). The CDR3 region is CASRHRTSNEKLFF. CDR3 coding DNA: TGTGCCAGCCGCCACCGGACATCGAATGAAAAACTGTTTTTT.

This clone was seen a handful of times. CDR3 in amino acids: CASILKSTLKAFF. The CDR3 region has the DNA TGTGCCAGCATCCTCAAATCGACACTGAAAGCTTTCTTT. The chain joins TRBV28 to TRBJ1-1; D is uncertain. Germline V gives CDR1 MDHEN, CDR2 SYDVKM. The V gene lost 7 bases and the J gene lost 9 bases, with 18 bases spanning the gap. The CDR3 sequence is 13 residues long.

The chain couples TRBV7-3 to TRBJ2-1, with TRBD2 identical over 11 bases. After removal of 0 bases from V and 7 bases from J, the junction contained 5 bases not matched to a gene. Looked up from germline, CDR1 is SGHTA and CDR2 is FQGTGA. The CDR3 sequence is 16 residues long. In nucleotides, the CDR3 is TGTGCCAGCAGCTTAACCGGGACTAGCGGAGAGAATGAGCAGTTCTTC. As protein: CASSLTGTSGENEQFF.

This clone was seen once. V gene TRBV28 combines with J gene TRBJ1-5, with D possibly matching TRBD1 (5 bases). Germline V gene sequence: CDR1 MDHEN, CDR2 SYDVKM. Deletions cut 5 bases from V and 7 bases from J, with 18 bases between. CDR3 size: 15 residues. The DNA of the CDR3 is TGTGCCAGCAGTCCAACGCAGGGTTTAGAGCAGCCCCAGCATTTT. Protein product: CASSPTQGLEQPQHF.

The V and J genes are TRBV11-2 and TRBJ1-1, with 8 bases fitting TRBD1. Germline CDR1 and CDR2: SGHAT and FQNNGV. Trimming removed 4 bases from V and 3 bases from J; junction bases left unmatched: 4. This CDR3 has 14 amino acids. CDR3 DNA: TGTGCCAGCAGCTCACAGGGGGGTTACACTGAAGCTTTCTTT. Protein product: CASSSQGGYTEAFF.

V is TRBV11-2 and J is TRBJ2-7; TRBD2 aligns across 7 bases. Germline values: CDR1 SGHAT, CDR2 FQNNGV. The CDR3 contains 17 residues. With 5 bases clipped from V and 1 base from J, the junction kept 14 bases outside the gene matches. The CDR3 loop is CASSPGLGGEVSYEQYF. For the CDR3, the DNA is TGTGCCAGCAGCCCCGGGTTGGGAGGGGAAGTGTCCTACGAGCAGTACTTC.

The chain couples TRBV5-4 to TRBJ2-3; D perhaps matches TRBD2 (6 bases). Per the germline V gene, CDR1 is SGHNT and CDR2 is YYREEE (reference sequence). The CDR3 extends over 14 amino acids. The V end was cut by 0 bases, the J end by 6 bases, with 11 bases between. In DNA, the CDR3 is TGTGCCAGCAGCTTGGGACTAGAGATTGATACGCAGTATTTT. Translated: CASSLGLEIDTQYF.